The present TCR beta chain was sequenced within a study of T cells in Graves' hyperthyroidism and ophthalmopathy. General observations from the study: Ophthalmopathy was told apart from stable hyperthyroidism by a 13 V-J model.

TCR beta CDR3 regions were amplified from RNA transcripts. RT-PCR in the first round (using the HTBI primer set) targeted the TCR CDR3. Each CDR3 protein is one row after TCRdb ran MiXCR on the multiplex PCR reads. The data show around 450,000 distinct CDR3 sequences, with about 15% seen just once and around 7.7% held by the top ten. CDR3 length equals 15 residues. Germline V CDR1 and CDR2: DFQATT, SNEGSKA (reference sequence). With V trimmed by 2 bases and J by 8 bases, 7 bases remained unmatched. There are a few counts of this clonotype. The antigen is undetermined. A much larger clonotype is one base distant, so this may be a read error.

This chain connects TRBV20-1 to TRBJ2-3; 13 bases fit TRBD2. The specimen was blood. The TCR originated in a woman aged 18-29 years with Graves' hyperthyroidism. The CDR3 reads CSARFTSGGAGTQYF. DNA of the CDR3: TGCAGTGCTAGATTTACTAGCGGGGGGGCAGGTACGCAGTATTTT.